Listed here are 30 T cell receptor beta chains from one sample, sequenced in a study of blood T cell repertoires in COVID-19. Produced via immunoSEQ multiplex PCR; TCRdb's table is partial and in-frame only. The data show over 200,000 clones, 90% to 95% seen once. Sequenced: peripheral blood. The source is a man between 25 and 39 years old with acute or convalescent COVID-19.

CDR3 sequence reads: CASSVDPGLAGNNEQFF. In DNA form, the CDR3 reads TGTGCCAGCAGCGTAGACCCCGGACTAGCGGGTAACAATGAGCAGTTCTTC. This chain connects TRBV9 to TRBJ2-1; TRBD2 aligns across 11 bases. Trimming took 0 bases from V and 5 from J; bases not matched to a gene: 7. CDR3 size: 17 residues. Germline-derived CDR1 and CDR2 are SGDLS and YYNGEE.

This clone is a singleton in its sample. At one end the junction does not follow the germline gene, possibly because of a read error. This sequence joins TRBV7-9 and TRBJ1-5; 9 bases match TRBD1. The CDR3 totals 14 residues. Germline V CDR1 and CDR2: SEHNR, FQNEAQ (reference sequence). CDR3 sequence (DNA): TGTGCCAGCAGCTCAACAGGGGGCAAGCAGCCCCAGCATTTT. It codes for CASSSTGGKQPQHF.

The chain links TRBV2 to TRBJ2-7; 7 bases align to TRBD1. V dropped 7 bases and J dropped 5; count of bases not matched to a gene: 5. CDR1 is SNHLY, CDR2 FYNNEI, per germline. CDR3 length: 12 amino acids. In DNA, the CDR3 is TGTGCCAGCATAGGGGGCCCCGACGAGCAGTACTTC. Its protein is CASIGGPDEQYF.

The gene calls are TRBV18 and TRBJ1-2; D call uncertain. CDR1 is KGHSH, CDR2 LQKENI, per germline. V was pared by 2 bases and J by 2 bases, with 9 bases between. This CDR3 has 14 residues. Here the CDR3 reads CASSPGGRNYGYTF. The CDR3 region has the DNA TGTGCCAGCTCACCAGGAGGCCGGAACTATGGCTACACCTTC.

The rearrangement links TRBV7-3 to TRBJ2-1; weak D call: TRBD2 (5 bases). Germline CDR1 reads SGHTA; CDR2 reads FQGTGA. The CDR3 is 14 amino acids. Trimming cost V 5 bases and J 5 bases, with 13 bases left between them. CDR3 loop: CASSPLGANNEQFF. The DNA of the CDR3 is TGTGCCAGCAGCCCCCTGGGAGCCAACAATGAGCAGTTCTTC.

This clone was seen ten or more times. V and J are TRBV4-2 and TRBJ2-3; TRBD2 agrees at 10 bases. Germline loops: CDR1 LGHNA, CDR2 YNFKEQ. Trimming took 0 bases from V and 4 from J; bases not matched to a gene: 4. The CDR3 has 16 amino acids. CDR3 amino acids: CASSQDQAGGPDTQYF. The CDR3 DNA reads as TGTGCCAGCAGCCAAGATCAAGCGGGGGGGCCAGATACGCAGTATTTT.

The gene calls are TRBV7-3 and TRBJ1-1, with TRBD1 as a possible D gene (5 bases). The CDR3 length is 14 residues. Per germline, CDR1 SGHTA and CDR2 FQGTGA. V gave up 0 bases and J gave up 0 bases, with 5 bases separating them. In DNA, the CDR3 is TGTGCCAGCAGCTTAACGACAGTGAACACTGAAGCTTTCTTT. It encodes CASSLTTVNTEAFF.

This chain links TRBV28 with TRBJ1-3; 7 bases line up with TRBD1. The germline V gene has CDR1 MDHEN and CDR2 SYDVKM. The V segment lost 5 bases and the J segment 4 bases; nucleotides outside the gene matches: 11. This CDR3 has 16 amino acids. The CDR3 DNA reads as TGTGCCAGCAGTCCCCCCCCCAGGGGGGTAGGAAACACCATATATTTT. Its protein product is CASSPPPRGVGNTIYF.

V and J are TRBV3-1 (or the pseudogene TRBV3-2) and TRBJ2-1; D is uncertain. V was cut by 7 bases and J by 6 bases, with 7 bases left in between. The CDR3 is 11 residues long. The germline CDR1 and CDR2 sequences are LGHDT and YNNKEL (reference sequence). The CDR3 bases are TGTGCCAGCACAAGACTCAATGAGCAGTTCTTC. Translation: CASTRLNEQFF.

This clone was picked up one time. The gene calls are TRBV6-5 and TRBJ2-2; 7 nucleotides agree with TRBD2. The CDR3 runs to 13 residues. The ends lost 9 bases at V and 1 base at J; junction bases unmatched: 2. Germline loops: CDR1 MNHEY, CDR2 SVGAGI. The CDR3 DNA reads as TGTGCCAGAGGCGGGGGGAACACCGGGGAGCTGTTTTTT. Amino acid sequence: CARGGGNTGELFF.

The CDR3 DNA follows: TGTGCCAGCAGTTTGCCACGGGACAGGAGGGCTTACGGCAAAAACATTCAGTACTTC. Translating gives CASSLPRDRRAYGKNIQYF. This rearrangement joins TRBV27 to TRBJ2-4, with 8 bases matching TRBD1. CDR1 and CDR2 from the germline V gene are MNHEY and SMNVEV (reference sequence). V gave up 3 bases and J gave up 3 bases; unmatched junction bases: 16. The CDR3 has 19 amino acids.

The chain's CDR3 is CASSLNAGGRKDTQYF. CDR3 nucleotide sequence: TGTGCCAGCAGCTTAAACGCGGGAGGGCGTAAAGATACGCAGTATTTT. The gene calls are TRBV7-3 and TRBJ2-3; 9 nucleotides match TRBD2. This CDR3 has 16 residues. In germline, CDR1 is SGHTA, CDR2 FQGTGA. The V and J ends lost 1 base and 5 bases, in that order; junction bases with no gene match: 7.

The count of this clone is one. The CDR3 region has the DNA TGTGCCAGCAGTTCACAGGGTTTTAACGGCTACACCTTC. Protein product: CASSSQGFNGYTF. The rearrangement links TRBV27 to TRBJ1-2; D may be TRBD1 (6 bases). Germline lookup yields CDR1 MNHEY and CDR2 SMNVEV (reference sequence). The CDR3 runs 13 residues. Trimming left V 4 bases short and J 8 bases short, with 14 bases between.

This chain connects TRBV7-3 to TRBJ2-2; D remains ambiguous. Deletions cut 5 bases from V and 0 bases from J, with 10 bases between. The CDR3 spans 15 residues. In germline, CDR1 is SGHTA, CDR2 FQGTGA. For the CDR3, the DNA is TGTGCCAGCAGCCCCAGTATTACGAACACCGGGGAGCTGTTTTTT. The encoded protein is CASSPSITNTGELFF.

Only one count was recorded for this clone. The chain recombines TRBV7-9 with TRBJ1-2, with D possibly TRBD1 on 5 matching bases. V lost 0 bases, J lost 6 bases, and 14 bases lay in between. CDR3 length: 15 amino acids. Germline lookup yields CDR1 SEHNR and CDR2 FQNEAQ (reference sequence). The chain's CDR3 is CASSLASSRAHGYTF. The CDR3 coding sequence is TGTGCCAGCAGCTTAGCGAGTTCCAGGGCGCATGGCTACACCTTC.

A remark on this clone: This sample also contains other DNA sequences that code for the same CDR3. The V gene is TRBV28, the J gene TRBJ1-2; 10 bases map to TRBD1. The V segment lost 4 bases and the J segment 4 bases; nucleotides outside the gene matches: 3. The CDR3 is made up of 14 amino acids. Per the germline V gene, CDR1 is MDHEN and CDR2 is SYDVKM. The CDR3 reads CASSSGQGTYGYTF. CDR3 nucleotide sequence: TGTGCCAGCAGTTCGGGACAGGGGACCTATGGCTACACCTTC.

CDR3 coding DNA: TGTGCCAGCAGCTCCTCTTACCTCCGGGACAGAATGCCCGAAGCTTTCTTT. Amino acids: CASSSSYLRDRMPEAFF. The gene calls are TRBV5-8 and TRBJ1-1; 7 bases map to TRBD1. J was trimmed by 8 bases and V by 3 bases; bases with no gene match: 19. Germline V gene data show CDR1 as SGHTS and CDR2 as YDEGEE. The CDR3 runs to 17 residues.

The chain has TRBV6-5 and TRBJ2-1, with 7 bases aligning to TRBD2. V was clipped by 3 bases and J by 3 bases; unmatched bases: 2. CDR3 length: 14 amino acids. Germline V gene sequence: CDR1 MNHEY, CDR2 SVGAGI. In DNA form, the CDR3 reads TGTGCCAGCAGTTATGCTAGCGGCTACAATGAGCAGTTCTTC. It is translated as CASSYASGYNEQFF.

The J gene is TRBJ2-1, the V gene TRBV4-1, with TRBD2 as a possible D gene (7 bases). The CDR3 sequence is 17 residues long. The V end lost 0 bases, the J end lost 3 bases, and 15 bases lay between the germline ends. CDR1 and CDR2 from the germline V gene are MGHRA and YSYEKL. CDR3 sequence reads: CASSQDPPGGLYNEQFF. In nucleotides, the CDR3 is TGCGCCAGCAGCCAAGACCCCCCCGGGGGGCTCTACAATGAGCAGTTCTTC.

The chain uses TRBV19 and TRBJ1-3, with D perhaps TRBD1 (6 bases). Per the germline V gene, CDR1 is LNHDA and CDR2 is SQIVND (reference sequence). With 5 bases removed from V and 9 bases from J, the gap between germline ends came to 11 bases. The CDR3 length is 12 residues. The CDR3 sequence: CASSPQGATIYF. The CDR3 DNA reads TGTGCCAGTAGTCCACAGGGTGCCACCATATATTTT.

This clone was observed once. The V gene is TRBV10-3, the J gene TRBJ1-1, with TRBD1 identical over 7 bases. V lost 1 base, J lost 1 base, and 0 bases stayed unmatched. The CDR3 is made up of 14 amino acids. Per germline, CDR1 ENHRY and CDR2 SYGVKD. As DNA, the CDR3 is TGTGCCATCAGTGAGTGGACAGGGAACACTGAAGCTTTCTTT. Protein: CAISEWTGNTEAFF.

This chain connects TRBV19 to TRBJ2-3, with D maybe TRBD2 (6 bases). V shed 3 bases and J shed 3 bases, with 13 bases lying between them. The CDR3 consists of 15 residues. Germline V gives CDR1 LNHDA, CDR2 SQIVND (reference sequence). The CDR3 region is CASSMSLATTDTQYF. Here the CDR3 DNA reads TGTGCCAGTAGTATGTCGCTAGCGACTACAGATACGCAGTATTTT.

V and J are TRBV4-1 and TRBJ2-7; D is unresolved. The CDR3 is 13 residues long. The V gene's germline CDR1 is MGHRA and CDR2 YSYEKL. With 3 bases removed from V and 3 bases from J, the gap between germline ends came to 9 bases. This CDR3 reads CASSQRLNYEQYF. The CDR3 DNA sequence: TGCGCCAGCAGCCAGAGGTTAAACTACGAGCAGTACTTC.

Here the CDR3 reads CASSIGSADTQYF. CDR3 DNA sequence: TGCGCCAGCAGTATTGGTAGCGCAGATACGCAGTATTTT. The chain recombines TRBV5-1 with TRBJ2-3, with D tentatively TRBD2 (5 bases). The CDR3 is 13 residues long. CDR1 is SGHRS, CDR2 YFSETQ, per germline. Deletions cut 5 bases from V and 4 bases from J, with 11 bases between.

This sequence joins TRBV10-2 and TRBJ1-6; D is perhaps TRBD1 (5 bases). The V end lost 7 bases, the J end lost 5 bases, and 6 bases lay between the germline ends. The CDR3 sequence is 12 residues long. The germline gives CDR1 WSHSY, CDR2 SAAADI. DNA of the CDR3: TGCGCCAGCAAGGGGAATAATTCACCCCTCCACTTT. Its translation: CASKGNNSPLHF.

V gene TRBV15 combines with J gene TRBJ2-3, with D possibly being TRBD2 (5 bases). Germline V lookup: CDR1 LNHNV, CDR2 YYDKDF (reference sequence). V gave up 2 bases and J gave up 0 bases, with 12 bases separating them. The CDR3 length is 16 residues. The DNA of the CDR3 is TGTGCCACCAGCAGAAAGGACTTAGGGAGCACAGATACGCAGTATTTT. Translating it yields CATSRKDLGSTDTQYF. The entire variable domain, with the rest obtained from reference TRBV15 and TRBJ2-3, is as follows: DAMVIQNPRYQVTQFGKPVTLSCSQTLNHNVMYWYQQKSSQAPKLLFHYYDKDFNNEADTPDNFQSRRPNTSFCFLDIRSPGLGDTAMYLCATSRKDLGSTDTQYFGPGTRLTVL.

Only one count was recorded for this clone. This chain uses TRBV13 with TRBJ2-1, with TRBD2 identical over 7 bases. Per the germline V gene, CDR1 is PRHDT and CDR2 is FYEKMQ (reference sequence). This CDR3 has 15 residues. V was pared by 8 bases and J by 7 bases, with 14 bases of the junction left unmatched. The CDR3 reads CASRNSGYGRNEQFF. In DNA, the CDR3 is TGTGCCAGCCGAAATAGCGGGTATGGTAGGAATGAGCAGTTCTTC.

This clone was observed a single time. The CDR3 bases are TGCGCCAGCAGCTTGACAACCGACAGGGGGCTCGGGATGAACACTGAAGCTTTCTTT. Amino acids: CASSLTTDRGLGMNTEAFF. V usage is TRBV5-1 and J usage is TRBJ1-1; 10 nucleotides line up with TRBD1. Germline-derived CDR1 and CDR2 are SGHRS and YFSETQ. This CDR3 is 19 amino acids long. V trimming: 1 base; J trimming: 0 bases; junction bases outside the gene matches: 12. The variable domain in full, with the rest retrieved from reference TRBV5-1 and TRBJ1-1, is KAGVTQTPRYLIKTRGQQVTLSCSPISGHRSVSWYQQTPGQGLQFLFEYFSETQRNKGNFPGRFSGRQFSNSRSEMNVSTLELGDSALYLCASSLTTDRGLGMNTEAFFGQGTRLTVV.

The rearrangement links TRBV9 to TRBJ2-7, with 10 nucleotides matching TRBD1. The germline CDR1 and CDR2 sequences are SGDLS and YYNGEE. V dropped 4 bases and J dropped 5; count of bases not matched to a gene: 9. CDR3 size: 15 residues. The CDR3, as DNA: TGTGCCAGCAGCCCCACGGGACAGGGGCCCCACGAGCAGTACTTC. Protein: CASSPTGQGPHEQYF.

The CDR3 loop is CASSPGTDTQYF. For the CDR3, the DNA is TGTGCCAGCAGCCCCGGGACAGATACGCAGTATTTT. V gene TRBV7-8 combines with J gene TRBJ2-3, with no clear D. Germline V gene lookup returns CDR1 SGHVS and CDR2 FQNEAQ. Trimming removed 5 bases from V and 3 bases from J, with 6 bases in between. This CDR3 is 12 amino acids long.